This TCR beta chain is from a study of PD-L1 blockade in urothelial cancer. About the research overall: Analyses were performed on blood at 3 weeks after treatment start (the second dose) and at 6 weeks. Study observations and caveats: Lower pretreatment blood TCR clonality, under the median, predicted better survival, researchers reported. Tumor-associated clones in blood expanded more at 3 weeks in durable-benefit patients.

Comments on this clone: The antigen remains unidentified.

Sample time point: peripheral blood 6 weeks after treatment start. The CDR3 extends over 13 amino acids. Germline V gene sequence: CDR1 SGHTA, CDR2 FQGNSA. V lost 5 bases and J 4 bases, leaving 11 bases between the germline ends. TCRdb keeps only in-frame clones here, not all; method: immunoSEQ multiplex PCR. This table has fewer than 90,000 clones, 80% to 95% appearing once. Sequenced material: PBMCs, taken around atezolizumab (anti-PD-L1) treatment. The V call is TRBV7-2, the J call TRBJ2-5; D remains unclear. This clonotype was sampled from a woman older than 75 with urothelial cancer. CDR3 residues: CASSPKSRETQYF. The CDR3 DNA reads as TGTGCCAGCAGCCCGAAATCTAGAGAGACCCAGTACTTC.